What follows describes a single T cell receptor beta chain. The data derive from a study of blood T cell repertoires in COVID-19. At the level of the study: Italy, Spain and the United States were the sources of the convalescent and acute COVID-19 samples. T cells, B-cell-depleted T cells, or PBMCs provided the cDNA or gDNA that served as material.

Authors' methods: Amplification of reference gene primers provided the estimated nucleated cell counts. The assay was immunoSEQ multiplex PCR, and TCRdb's table has in-frame clones only and misses some. The V and J calls and clone size come from that table; D and trimming were worked out from the DNA. The sample consists of around 81,000 clones, approximately 80% of them appearing once. The length of the CDR3 is 14 residues. The V and J ends lost 4 bases and 4 bases, in that order; junction bases with no gene match: 6. Germline-derived CDR1 and CDR2 are SGDLS and YYNGEE. The V call is TRBV9, the J call TRBJ2-7; 9 nucleotides align to TRBD1. What was sequenced was peripheral blood. The TCR originated in a man aged 80 or over with acute or convalescent COVID-19. The CDR3 protein is CASSPLGTGYEQYF. The CDR3 region has the DNA TGTGCCAGCAGCCCTCTGGGGACAGGGTACGAGCAGTACTTC.